Listed here are 13 T cell receptor beta chains from one sample, sequenced in a study of blood T cell repertoires in COVID-19. Profiled with immunoSEQ multiplex PCR; TCRdb holds only in-frame clones, not every one. This repertoire shows roughly 160,000 clones, about four fifths found once; its top ten account for 14%. The sequenced sample was peripheral blood. The receptor set was obtained from a man aged 18 to 30 with active or convalescent COVID-19.

The gene calls are TRBV3-1 (or the pseudogene TRBV3-2) and TRBJ1-5; tentatively, D is TRBD1 (6 bases). Germline V gives CDR1 LGHDT, CDR2 YNNKEL (reference sequence). This CDR3 comprises 15 residues. The V end lost 0 bases, the J end lost 2 bases, and 8 bases lay between the germline ends. The CDR3 region has the DNA TGTGCCAGCAGCCAAGATTCAGGGGGCAATCAGCCCCAGCATTTT. Protein product: CASSQDSGGNQPQHF.

The V and J genes are TRBV6-5 and TRBJ1-5; 7 bases fit TRBD1. CDR1 is MNHEY, CDR2 SVGAGI, per germline. Trimming cost V 2 bases and J 6 bases; bases outside gene matches: 4. CDR3 size: 14 residues. The CDR3 DNA reads as TGTGCCAGCAGTTACGTGACAGGGAGTCAGCCCCAGCATTTT. Translated, it gives CASSYVTGSQPQHF.

The chain employs TRBV10-3 and TRBJ1-5; maybe TRBD1 (6 bases). Per germline, CDR1 ENHRY and CDR2 SYGVKD. V was trimmed by 6 bases and J by 4 bases, leaving 10 bases between them. The CDR3 length is 13 residues. The CDR3 nucleotides are TGTGCCATCAGAGGACAGATAAATCAGCCCCAGCATTTT. Translation gives CAIRGQINQPQHF.

The genes are TRBV6-6 and TRBJ1-3; 7 nucleotides match TRBD1. This CDR3 has 14 residues. V lost 8 bases to trimming and J lost 0 bases; unmatched junction nucleotides: 4. Germline V CDR1 and CDR2: MNHNY, SVGAGI (reference sequence). Here the CDR3 reads CASGDSLSGNTIYF. The CDR3 region has the DNA TGTGCCAGCGGGGACAGCCTCTCTGGAAACACCATATATTTT.

This sequence joins TRBV6-5 and TRBJ1-5, with D possibly matching TRBD1 (6 bases). Trimming cost V 8 bases and J 4 bases, with 12 bases left between them. Germline loops: CDR1 MNHEY, CDR2 SVGAGI. The CDR3 extends over 13 amino acids. The CDR3 protein is CASVQGGNQPQHF. CDR3 coding DNA: TGTGCCAGCGTACAGGGCGGGAATCAGCCCCAGCATTTT.

The chain has TRBV7-2 and TRBJ2-7; 9 nucleotides agree with TRBD2. The CDR3 length is 16 residues. Losses at the gene ends were 1 base for V and 7 bases for J; bases not matched to a gene: 11. The germline V gene encodes CDR1 SGHTA and CDR2 FQGNSA. The CDR3 protein is CASSLVAGVIRGEQYF. The CDR3 nucleotides read TGTGCCAGCAGCTTAGTAGCGGGAGTCATCCGGGGGGAGCAGTACTTC.

CDR3 amino acids: CASSLGLAGGGEQFF. The CDR3 bases are TGTGCCAGCAGTTTGGGACTAGCGGGTGGTGGTGAGCAGTTCTTC. This chain joins TRBV6-2 or TRBV6-3 and TRBJ2-1; 12 nucleotides line up with TRBD2. CDR1 MNHEY and CDR2 SVGEGT come from the germline V gene. The CDR3 is made up of 15 amino acids. The junction had 7 bases not matched to a gene; V was cut back by 4 bases and J by 9 bases.

This chain uses TRBV19 with TRBJ2-1, with D unresolved. V lost 7 bases, J lost 0 bases, and 7 bases lay in between. Per the germline V gene, CDR1 is LNHDA and CDR2 is SQIVND (reference sequence). CDR3 length: 13 residues. The CDR3 loop is CASTGRSYNEQFF. The DNA of the CDR3 is TGTGCCAGTACAGGTCGCTCCTACAATGAGCAGTTCTTC.

About this clone: One end of the junction is discordant with germline, which a read error may explain. The chain carries TRBV7-7 and TRBJ1-1; D remains unclear. Germline CDR1 SSHAT, CDR2 FNYEAQ (reference sequence). CDR3 length: 13 residues. The CDR3 sequence: CASSSRLDTEAFF. In nucleotides, the CDR3 is TGTGCTAGCAGCAGCAGGCTCGACACTGAAGCTTTCTTT.

The chain has TRBV6-4 and TRBJ1-2; unclear D gene. This CDR3 comprises 12 residues. Germline CDR1 is MRHNA and CDR2 is SNTAGT. The ends were cut back, 2 bases at V and 4 bases at J, with 5 bases in the middle. The CDR3 nucleotides read TGTGCCAGCAGTGACGGCACCTATGGCTACACCTTC. Amino acids: CASSDGTYGYTF.

V is TRBV3-1 (or the pseudogene TRBV3-2) and J is TRBJ2-1; 8 nucleotides align to TRBD2. This CDR3 is built from 16 residues. Germline trimming cut 1 base from V and 0 bases from J; bases unmatched to any gene: 2. Germline V gene sequence: CDR1 LGHDT, CDR2 YNNKEL (reference sequence). The CDR3 protein is CASSQASGSSYNEQFF. The CDR3 DNA reads TGTGCCAGCAGCCAAGCAAGCGGGAGCTCCTACAATGAGCAGTTCTTC.

This clone was seen a handful of times. J is TRBJ2-1 and V is TRBV7-2; 7 bases are shared with TRBD1. The CDR3 contains 15 residues. The V gene's germline CDR1 is SGHTA and CDR2 FQGNSA. Trimming cost V 4 bases and J 9 bases; bases outside gene matches: 12. In DNA form, the CDR3 reads TGTGCCAGCAGCTCACTTTCTGGCTACAGGGGTGAGCAGTTCTTC. Translation: CASSSLSGYRGEQFF.

CDR3 bases: TGTGCCAGCAGCCCTTGGGGCGGGGCGGAAAGCGACTATGGCTACACCTTC. This encodes CASSPWGGAESDYGYTF. The chain couples TRBV5-4 to TRBJ1-2, with D possibly TRBD1 on 5 matching bases. Germline assignment: CDR1 SGHNT and CDR2 YYREEE (reference sequence). The CDR3 consists of 17 residues. The V end was cut by 4 bases, the J end by 3 bases, with 22 bases between. Supplemented by reference TRBV5-4 and TRBJ1-2, the full variable domain reads ETGVTQSPTHLIKTRGQQVTLRCSSQSGHNTVSWYQQALGQGPQFIFQYYREEENGRGNFPPRFSGLQFPNYSSELNVNALELDDSALYLCASSPWGGAESDYGYTFGSGTRLTVV.